Each of the 5 T cell receptor beta chains below was sequenced from the same sample in a study of T cell changes during pregnancy in multiple sclerosis. Sequencing was performed with immunoSEQ multiplex PCR; in TCRdb, only in-frame clones are kept and a portion is missing. The table lists approximately 88,000 clones, almost 95% of them singletons. This material consisted of peripheral blood, taken in the third trimester of pregnancy. The receptor set was obtained from a female donor with multiple sclerosis, enrolled in a pregnancy study.

J is TRBJ2-5 and V is TRBV7-2; 14 nucleotides agree with TRBD2. CDR1 and CDR2 from the germline V gene are SGHTA and FQGNSA. The CDR3 is 17 amino acids. The V gene end was trimmed by 6 bases and the J gene end by 4 bases; junction bases not matched to a gene: 10. In DNA form, the CDR3 reads TGTGCCAGCAGTTTATCCTCGACTAGCGGGGGGGGAGAGACCCAGTACTTC. It codes for CASSLSSTSGGGETQYF.

The chain recombines TRBV6-5 with TRBJ1-2; 7 bases line up with TRBD1. V was pared by 6 bases and J by 5 bases, with 9 bases of the junction left unmatched. Germline CDR1 reads MNHEY; CDR2 reads SVGAGI. CDR3 length equals 14 residues. The CDR3, as DNA: TGTGCCAGCAGCTCGAATATACAGGGGTATGGCTACACCTTC. Translation gives CASSSNIQGYGYTF.

The chain employs TRBV18 and TRBJ1-1, with no clear D. Germline CDR1 KGHSH, CDR2 LQKENI. CDR3 length: 12 residues. Trimming cost V 4 bases and J 5 bases, with 8 bases left between them. Here the CDR3 DNA reads TGTGCCAGCTCACTCATCGGGACTGAAGCTTTCTTT. It translates to CASSLIGTEAFF.

This chain links TRBV11-1 with TRBJ2-1; TRBD2 is a possible D gene (7 bases). Germline CDR1 is SGHAT and CDR2 is FQDESV (reference sequence). This CDR3 is 13 amino acids long. V shed 2 bases and J shed 9 bases, with 11 bases lying between them. The CDR3 DNA follows: TGTGCCAGCAGCTTACGGGGGGCGGGTGAGCAGTTCTTC. This sequence encodes CASSLRGAGEQFF.

DNA of the CDR3: TGTGCCAGCAGTTATACAAACCCGGACAGCACTGAAGCTTTCTTT. It translates to CASSYTNPDSTEAFF. The rearrangement links TRBV6-5 to TRBJ1-1; tentatively, D is TRBD1 (6 bases). The germline CDR1 and CDR2 sequences are MNHEY and SVGAGI. This CDR3 has 15 amino acids. Trimming cost V 3 bases and J 4 bases, with 15 bases left between them.